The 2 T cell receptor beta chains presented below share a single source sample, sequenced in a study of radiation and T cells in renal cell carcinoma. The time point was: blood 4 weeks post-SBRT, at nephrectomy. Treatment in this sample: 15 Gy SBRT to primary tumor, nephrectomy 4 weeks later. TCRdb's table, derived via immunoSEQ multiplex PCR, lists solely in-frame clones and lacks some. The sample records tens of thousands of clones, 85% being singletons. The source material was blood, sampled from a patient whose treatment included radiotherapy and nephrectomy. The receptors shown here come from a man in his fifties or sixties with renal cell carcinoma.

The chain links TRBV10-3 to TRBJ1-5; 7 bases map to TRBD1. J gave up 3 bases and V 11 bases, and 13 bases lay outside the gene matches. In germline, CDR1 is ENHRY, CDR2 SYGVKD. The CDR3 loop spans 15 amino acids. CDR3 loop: CAAASGQTYNQPQHF. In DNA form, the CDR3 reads TGTGCCGCCGCCTCGGGACAGACCTACAATCAGCCCCAGCATTTT.

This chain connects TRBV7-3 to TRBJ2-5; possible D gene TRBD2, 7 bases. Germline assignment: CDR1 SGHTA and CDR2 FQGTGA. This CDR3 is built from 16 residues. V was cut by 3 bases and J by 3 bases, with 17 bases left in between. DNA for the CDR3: TGTGCCAGCAGCTTCTCTGGCGGGGGCGTCAAAGAGACCCAGTACTTC. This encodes CASSFSGGGVKETQYF.